The present entry profiles one T cell receptor (beta chain) with its context. Its antigen remains unidentified. These data belong to a study of STAT3 mutations in large granular lymphocyte leukemia. Study at large: Roughly half of the longitudinally sequenced T-LGLL patients carried detectable canonical activating STAT3 mutations. Over half of T-LGLL patients had one or more immunosuppressive regimens.

The CDR3 is 15 residues long. Trimming took off 2 bases at V and 5 bases at J, with 14 bases between the two ends. Germline loops: CDR1 SGHAT, CDR2 FQNNGV. Some 41,000 productive templates were obtained per sample on average. Measured with immunoSEQ multiplex PCR; TCRdb has only the in-frame clones, and not every one. The table has 37,000 or so clones, about 88% seen once. Broader study findings: After therapy, about 35% of the 18 patients switched clonotypes, all new clones STAT3 wild type. Every T-LGLL patient had at least one immunodominant TCRbeta clonotype.

The gene calls are TRBV11-2 and TRBJ2-3; no clear D gene. Sequences were obtained from PBMCs. The TCR comes from a human donor with T large granular lymphocyte leukemia. Some clones in this sample may be carry-over from other donors' samples. This CDR3 is CASSLYLADRDTQYF. DNA for the CDR3: TGTGCCAGCAGCTTATATCTGGCGGATAGAGATACGCAGTATTTT.